Listed here are 26 T cell receptor beta chains from one sample, sequenced in a study of cytomegalovirus exposure and HLA in healthy donors. Vbeta (60) and Jbeta (13) primers were used in the PCR. Using immunoSEQ multiplex PCR, the repertoire was profiled, and TCRdb retains in-frame clones only, with some absent. The sample lists around 200,000 clones, about 79% occurring once. The sample consisted of PBMCs. The receptors here all came from a woman between 45 and 65 years old in good health and CMV-seronegative.

This clone was seen just once. The chain combines TRBV11-3 with TRBJ1-1; D might be TRBD1 (6 bases). Germline CDR1 and CDR2: SGHNT and YENEEA. The V gene lost 8 bases and the J gene lost 4 bases, with 11 bases spanning the gap. The CDR3 has 12 amino acids. CDR3 protein: CASSAGATEAFF. The CDR3 DNA is TGTGCCAGCTCAGCGGGGGCCACTGAAGCTTTCTTT.

In DNA, the CDR3 is TGTGCCAGCAGCGCCAGGGGGCCCTATGGCTACACCTTC. Translation gives CASSARGPYGYTF. The rearrangement links TRBV9 to TRBJ1-2, with 8 bases aligning to TRBD1. The CDR3 runs to 13 residues. V lost 3 bases to trimming and J lost 4 bases; unmatched junction nucleotides: 2. Germline CDR1 reads SGDLS; CDR2 reads YYNGEE.

This clone was detected only a few times. This chain uses TRBV6-5 with TRBJ2-7; D is perhaps TRBD2 (5 bases). V gave up 3 bases and J gave up 10 bases, with 16 bases separating them. The CDR3 runs to 13 residues. Germline V gene sequence: CDR1 MNHEY, CDR2 SVGAGI. The CDR3 region has the DNA TGTGCCAGCAGTTATTTCGACGCCGGGGAACAGTACTTC. Translating gives CASSYFDAGEQYF.

V usage is TRBV28 and J usage is TRBJ2-1, with 10 bases aligning to TRBD2. J gave up 10 bases and V 5 bases, and 14 bases lay outside the gene matches. In germline, CDR1 is MDHEN, CDR2 SYDVKM. The CDR3 covers 16 residues. Here the CDR3 DNA reads TGTGCCAGCAGTCTAGAAGCGGGGGGGCGAGGAAAGGAGCAGTTCTTC. The encoded protein is CASSLEAGGRGKEQFF.

The CDR3 region is CASSYLAGGGSGELFF. DNA for the CDR3: TGTGCCAGCAGCTACTTAGCGGGAGGGGGGAGCGGGGAGCTGTTTTTT. This chain connects TRBV7-8 to TRBJ2-2, with 11 bases that match TRBD2. The CDR3 loop spans 16 amino acids. Germline trimming cut 4 bases from V and 7 bases from J; bases unmatched to any gene: 8. Germline CDR1 SGHVS, CDR2 FQNEAQ.

This clone was seen only once. The V call is TRBV19, the J call TRBJ2-7; a possible D gene is TRBD2 (6 bases). The CDR3 is 14 amino acids. Germline values: CDR1 LNHDA, CDR2 SQIVND (reference sequence). V lost 2 bases and J lost 1, with 9 bases in between. This CDR3 reads CASSISSGSYEQYF. CDR3 sequence (DNA): TGTGCCAGTAGTATAAGTAGCGGTTCCTACGAGCAGTACTTC. Complete variable domain (other parts from reference TRBV19 and TRBJ2-7): DGGITQSPKYLFRKEGQNVTLSCEQNLNHDAMYWYRQDPGQGLRLIYYSQIVNDFQKGDIAEGYSVSREKKESFPLTVTSAQKNPTAFYLCASSISSGSYEQYFGPGTRLTVT.

This clone came up a few times. CDR3 in amino acids: CASSGLAGTDTQYF. The CDR3 region has the DNA TGTGCCAGCAGCGGGCTAGCGGGTACAGATACGCAGTATTTT. This chain uses TRBV6-1 with TRBJ2-3, with TRBD2 matching 8 bases. The CDR3 has 14 residues. The V and J ends lost 6 bases and 3 bases, in that order; junction bases with no gene match: 5. Germline V gene sequence: CDR1 MNHNS, CDR2 SASEGT.

This sequence joins TRBV6-1 and TRBJ2-2; weak D call: TRBD2 (6 bases). Trimming removed 5 bases from V and 6 bases from J, with 13 bases in between. Looked up from germline, CDR1 is MNHNS and CDR2 is SASEGT. The CDR3 contains 14 residues. CDR3 bases: TGTGCCAGCAGTCAGACATGGGGGGCCGGGGAGCTGTTTTTT. It translates to CASSQTWGAGELFF.

The chain has TRBV19 and TRBJ1-6; no firm D call. CDR1 and CDR2 from the germline V gene are LNHDA and SQIVND (reference sequence). The CDR3 has 16 residues. Trimming removed 7 bases from V and 0 bases from J, with 13 bases in between. The CDR3 loop is CASNEQPSSYNSPLHF. CDR3 nucleotide sequence: TGTGCCAGTAACGAACAGCCCAGCTCCTATAATTCACCCCTCCACTTT.

This clone was recorded a few times. This chain uses TRBV27 with TRBJ2-7, with D possibly matching TRBD2 (6 bases). The CDR3 spans 14 residues. The V gene lost 2 bases and the J gene lost 4 bases, with 12 bases spanning the gap. Per the germline V gene, CDR1 is MNHEY and CDR2 is SMNVEV (reference sequence). The CDR3 region has the DNA TGTGCCAGCAGTTTAAGGGGCCGGGAGTACGAGCAGTACTTC. This codes for CASSLRGREYEQYF.

This clone has only a few counts. V usage is TRBV7-8 and J usage is TRBJ2-5, with D possibly TRBD1 on 5 matching bases. CDR1 is SGHVS and CDR2 is FQNEAQ in the germline V gene. CDR3 size: 15 residues. V was pared by 2 bases and J by 2 bases, with 12 bases between. CDR3 bases: TGTGCCAGCAGCTTAACAAGGGGCACACAAGAGACCCAGTACTTC. This gives the protein CASSLTRGTQETQYF.

This chain connects TRBV7-2 to TRBJ2-7; D not resolved. The CDR3 length is 10 residues. Trimming left V 4 bases short and J 9 bases short, with 7 bases between. Germline lookup yields CDR1 SGHTA and CDR2 FQGNSA. CDR3 coding DNA: TGTGCCAGCAGCTCTCCCGGGCAGTACTTC. It is translated as CASSSPGQYF.

This chain links TRBV5-1 with TRBJ2-1; D is ambiguous. This CDR3 is 12 amino acids long. Germline lookup yields CDR1 SGHRS and CDR2 YFSETQ. V was cut by 4 bases and J by 4 bases, with 6 bases left in between. CDR3 residues: CASSLFYNEQFF. The CDR3 DNA follows: TGCGCCAGCAGCCTATTTTACAATGAGCAGTTCTTC. The full variable domain, rest sourced from reference TRBV5-1 and TRBJ2-1, is KAGVTQTPRYLIKTRGQQVTLSCSPISGHRSVSWYQQTPGQGLQFLFEYFSETQRNKGNFPGRFSGRQFSNSRSEMNVSTLELGDSALYLCASSLFYNEQFFGPGTRLTVL.

The rearrangement links TRBV6-1 to TRBJ1-5; D is unresolved. The length of the CDR3 is 11 residues. Germline assignment: CDR1 MNHNS and CDR2 SASEGT. Trimming took off 6 bases at V and 5 bases at J, with 5 bases between the two ends. The DNA for the CDR3 is TGTGCCAGCAGGTTAGATCAGCCCCAGCATTTT. Amino acid sequence: CASRLDQPQHF.

This chain links TRBV6-4 with TRBJ2-3, with TRBD1 matching 8 bases. The CDR3 has 15 amino acids. CDR1 is MRHNA, CDR2 SNTAGT, per germline. J lost 4 bases, V lost 3 bases, and 6 bases had no gene match. In DNA form, the CDR3 reads TGTGCCAGCAGTGAATCCGGACAGGGCCCAGATACGCAGTATTTT. This encodes CASSESGQGPDTQYF.

This chain links TRBV11-2 with TRBJ2-7; tentatively, D is TRBD2 (7 bases). Per the germline V gene, CDR1 is SGHAT and CDR2 is FQNNGV. The V end was cut by 5 bases, the J end by 2 bases, with 19 bases between. This CDR3 is 16 amino acids long. For the CDR3, the DNA is TGTGCCAGCAGCACCCGCCGGGGGGCTTCAGCCTACGAGCAGTACTTC. It encodes CASSTRRGASAYEQYF. Full variable domain (outside the CDR3, taken from reference TRBV11-2 and TRBJ2-7): EAGVAQSPRYKIIEKRQSVAFWCNPISGHATLYWYQQILGQGPKLLIQFQNNGVVDDSQLPKDRFSAERLKGVDSTLKIQPAKLEDSAVYLCASSTRRGASAYEQYFGPGTRLTVT.

This chain uses TRBV25-1 with TRBJ2-1; no clear D gene. V lost 2 bases and J lost 0, with 8 bases in between. The CDR3 runs to 15 residues. Germline values: CDR1 MGHDK, CDR2 SYGVNS. The DNA for the CDR3 is TGTGCCAGCAGTGAACGGCACTACTCCTACAATGAGCAGTTCTTC. It specifies CASSERHYSYNEQFF.

The chain employs TRBV28 and TRBJ1-1, with 7 bases aligning to TRBD1. This CDR3 is 16 amino acids long. The J segment lost 2 bases and the V segment lost 2 bases, leaving 8 bases of the junction unmatched. Germline V gene sequence: CDR1 MDHEN, CDR2 SYDVKM. The CDR3 protein is CASSLPTGTANTEAFF. DNA for the CDR3: TGTGCCAGCAGTTTACCGACCGGGACAGCCAACACTGAAGCTTTCTTT.

The chain carries TRBV7-9 and TRBJ1-2; D remains ambiguous. The CDR3 totals 14 residues. Germline V lookup: CDR1 SEHNR, CDR2 FQNEAQ (reference sequence). V dropped 1 base and J dropped 7 bases, with 13 bases sitting between them. The CDR3 DNA is TGTGCCAGCAGCTTAGTGTCTCAGGTTACTGGCTACACCTTC. It specifies CASSLVSQVTGYTF. Together with reference TRBV7-9 and TRBJ1-2, the CDR3 gives the full variable domain: DTGVSQNPRHKITKRGQNVTFRCDPISEHNRLYWYRQTLGQGPEFLTYFQNEAQLEKSRLLSDRFSAERPKGSFSTLEIQRTEQGDSAMYLCASSLVSQVTGYTFGSGTRLTVV.

The gene calls are TRBV5-8 and TRBJ2-3; D not resolved. V lost 0 bases to trimming and J lost 1 base, with 9 bases between them. CDR3 length equals 15 residues. Germline V gene sequence: CDR1 SGHTS, CDR2 YDEGEE. The CDR3 region has the DNA TGTGCCAGCAGCTTGGGCGCCCTGGGCACAGATACGCAGTATTTT. Protein product: CASSLGALGTDTQYF.

This chain links TRBV28 with TRBJ2-2; tentative D call: TRBD1 (6 bases). V was trimmed by 2 bases and J by 8 bases, leaving 12 bases between them. Germline CDR1 MDHEN, CDR2 SYDVKM. The CDR3 has 14 amino acids. The DNA of the CDR3 is TGTGCCAGCAGTTTACCGGGACAAGTTGGGGAGCTGTTTTTT. Translating it yields CASSLPGQVGELFF.

This clone was observed once. The CDR3 DNA reads TGTGCCAGCAGCTTATCTAGCGGGAGGGCAGCTGAGCAGTTCTTC. Its protein product is CASSLSSGRAAEQFF. The gene calls are TRBV11-3 and TRBJ2-1; 12 bases match TRBD2. J lost 9 bases, V lost 2 bases, and 5 bases had no gene match. Germline CDR1 and CDR2: SGHNT and YENEEA. The CDR3 runs to 15 residues.

The chain uses TRBV15 and TRBJ1-6, with D perhaps TRBD1 (5 bases). The CDR3 is made up of 14 amino acids. The germline V gene encodes CDR1 LNHNV and CDR2 YYDKDF (reference sequence). The V gene lost 0 bases and the J gene lost 9 bases, with 9 bases spanning the gap. This CDR3 reads CATSRDPTGSPLHF. CDR3 nucleotides: TGTGCCACCAGCAGAGATCCCACAGGTTCACCCCTCCACTTT. The variable domain in full, with the rest retrieved from reference TRBV15 and TRBJ1-6, is DAMVIQNPRYQVTQFGKPVTLSCSQTLNHNVMYWYQQKSSQAPKLLFHYYDKDFNNEADTPDNFQSRRPNTSFCFLDIRSPGLGDTAMYLCATSRDPTGSPLHFGNGTRLTVT.

The chain combines TRBV5-1 with TRBJ2-1; D remains unclear. With 0 bases removed from V and 3 bases from J, the gap between germline ends came to 4 bases. Germline V lookup: CDR1 SGHRS, CDR2 YFSETQ. The CDR3 runs to 13 residues. The CDR3: CASSLANYNEQFF. CDR3 nucleotides: TGCGCCAGCAGCTTGGCCAACTACAATGAGCAGTTCTTC. The full variable domain, in which reference TRBV5-1 and TRBJ2-1 provide the parts outside the CDR3, is KAGVTQTPRYLIKTRGQQVTLSCSPISGHRSVSWYQQTPGQGLQFLFEYFSETQRNKGNFPGRFSGRQFSNSRSEMNVSTLELGDSALYLCASSLANYNEQFFGPGTRLTVL.

This sequence joins TRBV2 and TRBJ2-5; 10 positions agree with TRBD2. The J call may be incorrect, as the DNA end agrees better with TRBJ2-7. The CDR3 runs to 14 residues. Germline V gene sequence: CDR1 SNHLY, CDR2 FYNNEI. The CDR3 sequence: CASSESGRAIEQYF. Here the CDR3 DNA reads TGTGCCAGCAGTGAAAGCGGGAGGGCCATCGAGCAGTACTTC.

V usage is TRBV6-5 and J usage is TRBJ1-1; 9 nucleotides match TRBD1. From germline, CDR1 is MNHEY and CDR2 SVGAGI. The junction had 7 bases not matched to a gene; V was cut back by 5 bases and J by 6 bases. The CDR3 consists of 14 residues. The CDR3: CASSAYRGPAEAFF. The CDR3 DNA is TGTGCCAGCAGTGCCTACAGGGGGCCCGCTGAAGCTTTCTTT.